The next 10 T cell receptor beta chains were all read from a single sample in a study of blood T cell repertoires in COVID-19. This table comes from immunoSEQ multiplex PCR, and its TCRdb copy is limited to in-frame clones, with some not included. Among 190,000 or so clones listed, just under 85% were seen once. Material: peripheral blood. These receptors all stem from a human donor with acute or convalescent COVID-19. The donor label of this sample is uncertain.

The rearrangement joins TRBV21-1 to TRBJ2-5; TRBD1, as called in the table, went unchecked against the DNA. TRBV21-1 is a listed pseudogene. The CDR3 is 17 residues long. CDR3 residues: CASSKGQGIRYQETQYF. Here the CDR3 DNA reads TGTGCCAGCAGCAAGGGGCAGGGGATCCGGTACCAAGAGACCCAGTACTTC.

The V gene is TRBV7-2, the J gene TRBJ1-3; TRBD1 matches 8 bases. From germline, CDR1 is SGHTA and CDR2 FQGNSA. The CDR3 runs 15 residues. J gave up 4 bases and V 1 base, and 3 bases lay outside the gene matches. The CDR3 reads CASSLGRTGGNTIYF. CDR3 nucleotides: TGTGCCAGCAGCTTAGGCCGGACAGGGGGAAACACCATATATTTT.

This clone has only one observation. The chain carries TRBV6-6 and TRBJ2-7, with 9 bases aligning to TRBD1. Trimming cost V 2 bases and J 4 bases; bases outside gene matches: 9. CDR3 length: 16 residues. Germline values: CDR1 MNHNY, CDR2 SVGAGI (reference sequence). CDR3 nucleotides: TGTGCCAGCAGTTACGGTGTCGGGACAGGGCATTACGAGCAGTACTTC. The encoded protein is CASSYGVGTGHYEQYF.

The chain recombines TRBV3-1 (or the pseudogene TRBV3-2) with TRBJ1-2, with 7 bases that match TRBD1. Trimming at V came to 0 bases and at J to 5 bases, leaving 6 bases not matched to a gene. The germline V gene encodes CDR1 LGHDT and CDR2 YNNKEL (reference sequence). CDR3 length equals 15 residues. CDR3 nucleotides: TGTGCCAGCAGCCAAGAAGGGCAGGGGGTGTATGGCTACACCTTC. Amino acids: CASSQEGQGVYGYTF.

CDR3 residues: CASSLGPTLTPSQETQYF. CDR3 DNA sequence: TGTGCCAGCAGCTTGGGCCCGACTTTGACCCCCTCGCAAGAGACCCAGTACTTC. The chain carries TRBV5-4 and TRBJ2-5; no definite D call. CDR1 and CDR2 from the germline V gene are SGHNT and YYREEE (reference sequence). The CDR3 loop spans 18 amino acids. Trimming took off 0 bases at V and 2 bases at J, with 20 bases between the two ends.

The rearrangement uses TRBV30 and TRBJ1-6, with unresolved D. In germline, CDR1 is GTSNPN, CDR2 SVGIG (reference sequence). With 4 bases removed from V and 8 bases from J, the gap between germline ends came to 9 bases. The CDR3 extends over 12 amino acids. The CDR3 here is CAWTAGDSPLHF. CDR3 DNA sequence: TGTGCCTGGACGGCCGGAGATTCACCCCTCCACTTT.

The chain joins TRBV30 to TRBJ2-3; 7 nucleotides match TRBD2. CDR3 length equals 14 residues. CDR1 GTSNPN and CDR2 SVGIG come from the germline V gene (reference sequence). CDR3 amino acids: CAGGSRVGTDTQYF. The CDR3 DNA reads TGTGCGGGGGGGAGCAGGGTCGGCACAGATACGCAGTATTTT.

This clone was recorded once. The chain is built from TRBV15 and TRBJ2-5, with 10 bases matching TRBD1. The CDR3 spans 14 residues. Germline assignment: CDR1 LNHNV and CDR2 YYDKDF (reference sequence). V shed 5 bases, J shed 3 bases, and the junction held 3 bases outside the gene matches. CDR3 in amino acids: CATSRQGAEETQYF. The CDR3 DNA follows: TGTGCCACCAGCCGACAGGGGGCGGAAGAGACCCAGTACTTC.

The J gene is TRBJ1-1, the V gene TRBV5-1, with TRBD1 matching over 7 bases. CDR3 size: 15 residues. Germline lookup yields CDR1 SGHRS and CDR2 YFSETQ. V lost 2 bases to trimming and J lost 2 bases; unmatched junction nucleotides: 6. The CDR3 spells CASSFAGTANTEAFF. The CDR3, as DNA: TGCGCCAGCAGCTTTGCCGGGACAGCAAACACTGAAGCTTTCTTT.

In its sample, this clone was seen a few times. The CDR3: CASSPRREGNIQYF. The CDR3 nucleotides are TGCGCCAGCAGCCCGCGGCGGGAGGGAAACATTCAGTACTTC. The genes are TRBV5-1 and TRBJ2-4; the match to TRBD2 covers 9 bases. CDR1 and CDR2 from the germline V gene are SGHRS and YFSETQ. V trimming: 4 bases; J trimming: 6 bases; junction bases outside the gene matches: 5. This CDR3 comprises 14 residues.